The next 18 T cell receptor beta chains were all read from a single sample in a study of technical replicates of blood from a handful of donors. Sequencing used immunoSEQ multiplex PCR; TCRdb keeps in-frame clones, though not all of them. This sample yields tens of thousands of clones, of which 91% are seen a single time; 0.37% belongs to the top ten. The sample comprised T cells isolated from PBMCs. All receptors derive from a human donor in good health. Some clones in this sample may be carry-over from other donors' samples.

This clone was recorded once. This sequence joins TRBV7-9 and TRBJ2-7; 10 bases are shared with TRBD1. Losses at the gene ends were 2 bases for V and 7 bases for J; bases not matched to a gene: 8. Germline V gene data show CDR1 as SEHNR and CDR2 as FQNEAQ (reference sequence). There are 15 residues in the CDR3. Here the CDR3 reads CASSLPRQGAGEQYF. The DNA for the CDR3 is TGTGCCAGCAGCTTACCTAGACAGGGGGCTGGTGAGCAGTACTTC.

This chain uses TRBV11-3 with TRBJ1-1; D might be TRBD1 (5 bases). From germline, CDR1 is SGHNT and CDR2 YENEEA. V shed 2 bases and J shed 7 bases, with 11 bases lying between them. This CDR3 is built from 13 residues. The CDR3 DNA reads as TGTGCCAGCAGCTTACCAGGGATGAATGAAGCTTTCTTT. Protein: CASSLPGMNEAFF.

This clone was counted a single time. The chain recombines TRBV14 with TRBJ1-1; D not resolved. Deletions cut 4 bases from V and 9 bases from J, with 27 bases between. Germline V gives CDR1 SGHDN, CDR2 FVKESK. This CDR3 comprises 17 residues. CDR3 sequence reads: CASSPLLLHGGPKKAFF. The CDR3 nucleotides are TGTGCCAGCAGCCCTCTCCTTCTACATGGAGGCCCCAAAAAAGCTTTCTTT. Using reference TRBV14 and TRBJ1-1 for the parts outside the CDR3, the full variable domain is EAGVTQFPSHSVIEKGQTVTLRCDPISGHDNLYWYRRVMGKEIKFLLHFVKESKQDESGMPNNRFLAERTGGTYSTLKVQPAELEDSGVYFCASSPLLLHGGPKKAFFGQGTRLTVV.

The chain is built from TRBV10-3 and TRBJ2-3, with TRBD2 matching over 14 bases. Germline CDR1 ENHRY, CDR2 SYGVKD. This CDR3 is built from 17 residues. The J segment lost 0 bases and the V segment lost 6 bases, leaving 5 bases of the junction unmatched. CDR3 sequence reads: CAISGTSGRTSTDTQYF. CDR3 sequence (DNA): TGTGCCATCAGCGGGACTAGCGGGAGAACGAGCACAGATACGCAGTATTTT.

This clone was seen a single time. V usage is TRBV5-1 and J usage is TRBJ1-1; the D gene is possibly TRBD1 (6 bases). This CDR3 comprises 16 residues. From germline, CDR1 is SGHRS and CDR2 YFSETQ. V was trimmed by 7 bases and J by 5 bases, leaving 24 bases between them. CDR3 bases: TGCGCCAGCCGGGAACTGACAGGCATTCACCAGACTGAAGCTTTCTTT. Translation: CASRELTGIHQTEAFF.

The CDR3 DNA reads TGTGCCAGCAGTTTGCAGGGGGCTGGAAACACCATATATTTT. Residues: CASSLQGAGNTIYF. The chain links TRBV2 to TRBJ1-3, with 7 bases that match TRBD1. Germline loops: CDR1 SNHLY, CDR2 FYNNEI. Losses at the gene ends were 5 bases for V and 2 bases for J; bases not matched to a gene: 3. The CDR3 spans 14 residues.

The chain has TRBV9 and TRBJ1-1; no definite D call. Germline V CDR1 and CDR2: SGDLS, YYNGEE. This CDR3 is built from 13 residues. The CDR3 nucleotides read TGTAAGAGCGGGGATGACATGAACACTGAAGCTTTCTTT. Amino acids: CKSGDDMNTEAFF.

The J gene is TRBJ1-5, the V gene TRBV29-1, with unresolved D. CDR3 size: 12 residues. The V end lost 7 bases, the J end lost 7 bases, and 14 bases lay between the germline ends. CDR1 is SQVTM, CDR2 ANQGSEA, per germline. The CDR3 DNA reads TGCAGCGCCCGAGACTTTCTCCAGCCCCAGCATTTT. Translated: CSARDFLQPQHF. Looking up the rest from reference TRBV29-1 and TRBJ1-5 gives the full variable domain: SAVISQKPSRDICQRGTSLTIQCQVDSQVTMMFWYRQQPGQSLTLIATANQGSEATYESGFVIDKFPISRPNLTFSTLTVSNMSPEDSSIYLCSARDFLQPQHFGDGTRLSIL.

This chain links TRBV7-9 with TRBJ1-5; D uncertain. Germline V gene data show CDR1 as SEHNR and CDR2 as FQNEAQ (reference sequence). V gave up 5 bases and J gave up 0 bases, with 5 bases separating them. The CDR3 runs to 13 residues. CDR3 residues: CASSPYSNQPQHF. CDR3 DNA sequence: TGTGCCAGCAGCCCGTATAGCAATCAGCCCCAGCATTTT.

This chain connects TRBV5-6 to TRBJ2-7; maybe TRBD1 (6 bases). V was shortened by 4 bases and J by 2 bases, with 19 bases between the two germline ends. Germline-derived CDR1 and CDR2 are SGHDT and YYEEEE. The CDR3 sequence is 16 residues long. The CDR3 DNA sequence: TGTGCCAGCAGCAACCCAGGGGTCGGAATGACCTACGAGCAGTACTTC. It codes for CASSNPGVGMTYEQYF.

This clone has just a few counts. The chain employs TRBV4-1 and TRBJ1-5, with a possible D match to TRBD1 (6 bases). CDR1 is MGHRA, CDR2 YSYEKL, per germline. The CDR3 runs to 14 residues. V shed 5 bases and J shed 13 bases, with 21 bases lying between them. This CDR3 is CASSEGGQNRGQHF. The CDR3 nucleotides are TGCGCCAGCAGCGAGGGGGGGCAAAATCGGGGACAGCATTTT.

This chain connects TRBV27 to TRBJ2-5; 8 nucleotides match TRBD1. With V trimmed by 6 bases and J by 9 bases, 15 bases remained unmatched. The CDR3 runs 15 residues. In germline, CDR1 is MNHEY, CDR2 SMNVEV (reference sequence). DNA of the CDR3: TGTGCCAGCAGGACTACTCTGGACAGGGTTATGTCCCAGTACTTC. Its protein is CASRTTLDRVMSQYF.

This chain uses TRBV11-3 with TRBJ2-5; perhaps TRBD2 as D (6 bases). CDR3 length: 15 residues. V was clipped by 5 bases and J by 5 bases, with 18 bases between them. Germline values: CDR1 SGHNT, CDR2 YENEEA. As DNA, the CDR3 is TGTGCCAGCAGCCCGGGGACTCCCGGCGGGGAGACCCAGTACTTC. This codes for CASSPGTPGGETQYF.

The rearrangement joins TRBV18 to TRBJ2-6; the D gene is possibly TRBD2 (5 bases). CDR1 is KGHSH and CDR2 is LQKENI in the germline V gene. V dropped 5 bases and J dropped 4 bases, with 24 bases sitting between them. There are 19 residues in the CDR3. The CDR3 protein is CASSANGELWSLGANVLTF. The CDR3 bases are TGTGCCAGCTCAGCAAACGGGGAGCTCTGGTCTCTGGGGGCCAACGTCCTGACTTTC.

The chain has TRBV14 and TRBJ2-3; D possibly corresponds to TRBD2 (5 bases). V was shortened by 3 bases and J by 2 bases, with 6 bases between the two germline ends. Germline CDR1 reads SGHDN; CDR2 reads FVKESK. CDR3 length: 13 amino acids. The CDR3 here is CASSQEATDTQYF. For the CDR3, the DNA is TGTGCCAGCAGCCAGGAGGCCACAGATACGCAGTATTTT. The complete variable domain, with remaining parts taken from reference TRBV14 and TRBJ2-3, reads EAGVTQFPSHSVIEKGQTVTLRCDPISGHDNLYWYRRVMGKEIKFLLHFVKESKQDESGMPNNRFLAERTGGTYSTLKVQPAELEDSGVYFCASSQEATDTQYFGPGTRLTVL.

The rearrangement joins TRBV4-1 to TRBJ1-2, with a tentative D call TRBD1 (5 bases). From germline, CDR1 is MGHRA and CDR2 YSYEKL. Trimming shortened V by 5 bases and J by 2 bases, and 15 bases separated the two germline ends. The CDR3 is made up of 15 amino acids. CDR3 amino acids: CASSLPGGINYGYTF. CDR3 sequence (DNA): TGCGCCAGCAGCTTACCGGGGGGGATCAACTATGGCTACACCTTC.

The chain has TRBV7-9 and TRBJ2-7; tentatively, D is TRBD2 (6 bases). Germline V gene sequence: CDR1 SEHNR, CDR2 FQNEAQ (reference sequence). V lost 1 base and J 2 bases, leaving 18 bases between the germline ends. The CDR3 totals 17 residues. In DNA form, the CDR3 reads TGTGCCAGCAGCTTAGGGGGGAGGTACGACGGGACCTACGAGCAGTACTTC. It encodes CASSLGGRYDGTYEQYF.

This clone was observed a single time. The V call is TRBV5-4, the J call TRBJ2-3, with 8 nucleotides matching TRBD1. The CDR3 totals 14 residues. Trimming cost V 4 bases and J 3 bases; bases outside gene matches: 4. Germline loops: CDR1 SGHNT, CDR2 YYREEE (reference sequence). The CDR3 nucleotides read TGTGCCAGCAGCCCCAGGACAGGGACAGATACGCAGTATTTT. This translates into CASSPRTGTDTQYF.